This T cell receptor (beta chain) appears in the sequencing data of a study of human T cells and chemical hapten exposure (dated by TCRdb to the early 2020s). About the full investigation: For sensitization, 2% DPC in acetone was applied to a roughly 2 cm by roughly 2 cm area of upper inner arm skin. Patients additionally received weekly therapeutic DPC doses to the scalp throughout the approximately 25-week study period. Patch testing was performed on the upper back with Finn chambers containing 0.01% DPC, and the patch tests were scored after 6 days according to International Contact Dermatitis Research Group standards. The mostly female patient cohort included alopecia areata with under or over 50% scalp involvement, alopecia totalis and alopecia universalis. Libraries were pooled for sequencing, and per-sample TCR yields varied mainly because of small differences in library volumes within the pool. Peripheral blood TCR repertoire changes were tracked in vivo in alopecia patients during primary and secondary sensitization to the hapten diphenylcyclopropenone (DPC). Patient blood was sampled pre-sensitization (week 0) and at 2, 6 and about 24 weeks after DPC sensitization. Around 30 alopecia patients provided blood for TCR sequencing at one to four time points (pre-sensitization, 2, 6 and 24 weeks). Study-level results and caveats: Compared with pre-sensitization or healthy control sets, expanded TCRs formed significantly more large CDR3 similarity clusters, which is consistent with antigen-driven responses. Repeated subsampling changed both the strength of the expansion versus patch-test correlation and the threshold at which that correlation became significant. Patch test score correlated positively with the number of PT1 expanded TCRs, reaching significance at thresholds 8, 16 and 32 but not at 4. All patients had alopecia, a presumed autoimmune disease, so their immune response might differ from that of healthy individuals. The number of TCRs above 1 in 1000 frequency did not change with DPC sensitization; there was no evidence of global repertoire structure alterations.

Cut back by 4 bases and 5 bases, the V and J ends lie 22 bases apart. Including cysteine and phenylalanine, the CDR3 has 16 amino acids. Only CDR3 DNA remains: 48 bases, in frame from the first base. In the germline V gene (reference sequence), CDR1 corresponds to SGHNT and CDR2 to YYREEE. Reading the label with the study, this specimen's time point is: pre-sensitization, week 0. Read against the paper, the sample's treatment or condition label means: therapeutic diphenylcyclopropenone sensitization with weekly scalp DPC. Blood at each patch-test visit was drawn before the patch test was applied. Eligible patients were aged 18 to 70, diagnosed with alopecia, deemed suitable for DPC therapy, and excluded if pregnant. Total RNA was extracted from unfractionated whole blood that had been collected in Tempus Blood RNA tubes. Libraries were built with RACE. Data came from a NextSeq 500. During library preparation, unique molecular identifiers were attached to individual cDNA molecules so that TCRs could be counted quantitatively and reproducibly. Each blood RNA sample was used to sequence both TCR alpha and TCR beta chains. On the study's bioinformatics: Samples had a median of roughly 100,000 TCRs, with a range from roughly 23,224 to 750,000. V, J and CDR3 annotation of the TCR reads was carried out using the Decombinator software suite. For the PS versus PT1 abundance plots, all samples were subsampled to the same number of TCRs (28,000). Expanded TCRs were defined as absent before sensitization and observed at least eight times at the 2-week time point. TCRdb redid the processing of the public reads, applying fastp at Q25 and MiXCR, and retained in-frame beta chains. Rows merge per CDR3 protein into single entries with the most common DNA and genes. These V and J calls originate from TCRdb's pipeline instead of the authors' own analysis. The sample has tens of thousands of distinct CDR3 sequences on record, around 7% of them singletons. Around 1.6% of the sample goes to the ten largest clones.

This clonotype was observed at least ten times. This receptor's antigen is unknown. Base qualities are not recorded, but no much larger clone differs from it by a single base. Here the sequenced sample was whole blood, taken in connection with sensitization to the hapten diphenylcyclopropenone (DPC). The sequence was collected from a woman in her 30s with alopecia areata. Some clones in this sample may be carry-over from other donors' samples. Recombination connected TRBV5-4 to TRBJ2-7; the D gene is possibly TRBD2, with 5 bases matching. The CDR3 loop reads CASSPGGPPRTHEQYF. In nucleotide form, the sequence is TGTGCCAGCAGCCCCGGAGGTCCTCCCAGGACCCACGAGCAGTACTTC.